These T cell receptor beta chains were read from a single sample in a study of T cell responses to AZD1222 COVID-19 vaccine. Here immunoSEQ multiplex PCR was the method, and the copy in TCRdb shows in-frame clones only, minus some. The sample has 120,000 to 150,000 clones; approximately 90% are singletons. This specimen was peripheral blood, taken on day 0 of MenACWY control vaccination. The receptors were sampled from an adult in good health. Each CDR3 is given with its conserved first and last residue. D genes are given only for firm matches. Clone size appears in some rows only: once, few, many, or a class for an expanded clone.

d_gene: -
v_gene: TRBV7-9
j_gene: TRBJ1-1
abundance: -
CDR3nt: TGTGCCAGCAGCTTAGGGACTGCCGGGGGCATCAACACTGAAGCTTTCTTT
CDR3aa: CASSLGTAGGINTEAFF

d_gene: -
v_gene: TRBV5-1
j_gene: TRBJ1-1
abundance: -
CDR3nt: TGCGCCAGCAGCACCGATGGACAGATGAACACTGAAGCTTTCTTT
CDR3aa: CASSTDGQMNTEAFF

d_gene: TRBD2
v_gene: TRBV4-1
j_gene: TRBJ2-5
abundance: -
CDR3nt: TGCGCCAGCAGCCAATTTACTAGCGGGTCCGGGGAGACCCAGTACTTC
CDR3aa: CASSQFTSGSGETQYF

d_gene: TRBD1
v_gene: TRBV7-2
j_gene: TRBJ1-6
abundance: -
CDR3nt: TGTGCCAGCAGCTTAGTCACAGGGGGGAATTCACCCCTCCACTTT
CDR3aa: CASSLVTGGNSPLHF

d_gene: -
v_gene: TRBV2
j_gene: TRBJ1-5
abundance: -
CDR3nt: TGTGCCAGCAGTGAAGCAGCCAGGAATCAGCCCCAGCATTTT
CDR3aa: CASSEAARNQPQHF

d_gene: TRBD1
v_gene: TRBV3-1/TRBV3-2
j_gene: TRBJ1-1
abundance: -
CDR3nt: TGTGCCAGCAGCCAAACAGGGGGGAACACTGAAGCTTTCTTT
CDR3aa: CASSQTGGNTEAFF

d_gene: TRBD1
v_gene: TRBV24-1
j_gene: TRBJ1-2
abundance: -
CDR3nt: TGTGCCACCAGTGATGACAGGGCCGGGTATGGCTACACCTTC
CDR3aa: CATSDDRAGYGYTF

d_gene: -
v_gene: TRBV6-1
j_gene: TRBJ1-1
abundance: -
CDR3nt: TGTGCCAGCAGTGAACACGGCACTGAAGCTTTCTTT
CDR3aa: CASSEHGTEAFF

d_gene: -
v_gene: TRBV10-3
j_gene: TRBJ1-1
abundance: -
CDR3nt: TGTGCCATCAGTGATCTGGGGGGGAACACTGAAGCTTTCTTT
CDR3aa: CAISDLGGNTEAFF

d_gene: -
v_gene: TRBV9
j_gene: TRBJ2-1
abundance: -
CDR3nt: TGTGCCAGCAGCACCGGAGTGGGGAGCTCCTACAATGAGCAGTTCTTC
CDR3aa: CASSTGVGSSYNEQFF

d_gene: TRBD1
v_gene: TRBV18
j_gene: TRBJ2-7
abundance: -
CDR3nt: TGTGCCAGCTCACCCCCGGACAGGAGCTACGAGCAGTACTTC
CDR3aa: CASSPPDRSYEQYF

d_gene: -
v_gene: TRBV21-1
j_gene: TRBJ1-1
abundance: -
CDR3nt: TGTGCCAGCGATGGACAGACCCAAGTGAACACTGAAGCTTTCTTT
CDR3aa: CASDGQTQVNTEAFF

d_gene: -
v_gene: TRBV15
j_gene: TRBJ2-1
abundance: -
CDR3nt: TGTGCCACCAGCAGAGAAGGAGGTTTGTCATACAATGAGCAGTTCTTC
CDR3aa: CATSREGGLSYNEQFF

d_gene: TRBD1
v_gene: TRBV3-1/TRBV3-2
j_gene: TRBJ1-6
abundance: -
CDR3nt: TGTGCCAGCAGCCACTCCGGGACAGTACATTCACCCCTCCACTTT
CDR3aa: CASSHSGTVHSPLHF

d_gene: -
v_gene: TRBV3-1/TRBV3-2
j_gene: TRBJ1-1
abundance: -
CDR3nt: TGTGCCAGCAGCCCCCGAGGGATGAACACTGAAGCTTTCTTT
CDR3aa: CASSPRGMNTEAFF

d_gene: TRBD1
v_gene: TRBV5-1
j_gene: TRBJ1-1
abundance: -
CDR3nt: TGCGCCAGCAGCTTCCCGACAGGGAAGGACACTGAAGCTTTCTTT
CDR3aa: CASSFPTGKDTEAFF

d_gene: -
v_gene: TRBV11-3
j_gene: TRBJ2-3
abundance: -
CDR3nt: TGTGCCAGCAGCTTAGGAGGAGATACGCAGTATTTT
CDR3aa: CASSLGGDTQYF

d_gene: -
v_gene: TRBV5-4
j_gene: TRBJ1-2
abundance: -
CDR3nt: TGTGCCAGCAGCCTTGATAGGGAAAGTGGCTACACCTTC
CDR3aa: CASSLDRESGYTF

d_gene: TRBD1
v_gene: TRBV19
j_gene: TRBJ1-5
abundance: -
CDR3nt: TGTGCCAGTAGCTGGACAGGGTCCAATCAGCCCCAGCATTTT
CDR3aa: CASSWTGSNQPQHF

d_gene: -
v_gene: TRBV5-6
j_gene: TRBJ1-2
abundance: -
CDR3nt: TGTGCCAGCATACAGGGCCGAGCTAACTATGGCTACACCTTC
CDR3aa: CASIQGRANYGYTF

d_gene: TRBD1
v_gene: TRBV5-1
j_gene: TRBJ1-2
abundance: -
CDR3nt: TGCGCCAGCAGTCCCGGGACAGCCTCAGGGGACTATGGCTACACCTTC
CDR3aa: CASSPGTASGDYGYTF

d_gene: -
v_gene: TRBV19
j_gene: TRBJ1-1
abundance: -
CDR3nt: TGTGCCAGCTACGTCCTTTATTTTAGGAACACTGAAGCTTTCTTT
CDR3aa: CASYVLYFRNTEAFF

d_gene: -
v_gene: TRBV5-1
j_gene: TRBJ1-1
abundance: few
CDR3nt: TGCGCCAGCATCGACACTGGGGTTAACACTGAAGCTTTCTTT
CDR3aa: CASIDTGVNTEAFF

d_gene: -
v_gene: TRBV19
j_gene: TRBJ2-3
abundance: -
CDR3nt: TGTGCCAGTAGTATCTCGGATTCCACAGATACGCAGTATTTT
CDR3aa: CASSISDSTDTQYF

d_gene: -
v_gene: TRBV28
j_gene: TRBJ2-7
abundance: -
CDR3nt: TGTGCCAGCAGCACCTCCTACGAGCAGTACTTC
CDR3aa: CASSTSYEQYF

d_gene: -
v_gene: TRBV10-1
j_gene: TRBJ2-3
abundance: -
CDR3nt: TGCGCCAGCAGTCCTCATCGCACAGATACGCAGTATTTT
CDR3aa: CASSPHRTDTQYF

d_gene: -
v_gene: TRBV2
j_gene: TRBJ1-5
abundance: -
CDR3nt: TGTGCCAGCAGTGTTGTAGGGAGTCGCAATCAGCCCCAGCATTTT
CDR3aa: CASSVVGSRNQPQHF

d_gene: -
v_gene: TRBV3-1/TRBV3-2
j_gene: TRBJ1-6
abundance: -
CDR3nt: TGTGCCAGCAGCCGGGGGTTTCCACCCCTCCACTTT
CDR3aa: CASSRGFPPLHF

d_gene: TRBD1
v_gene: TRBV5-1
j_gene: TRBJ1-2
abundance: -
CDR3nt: TGCGCCAGCAGCTTGGGACAGGGAAATAGATATGGCTACACCTTC
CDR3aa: CASSLGQGNRYGYTF

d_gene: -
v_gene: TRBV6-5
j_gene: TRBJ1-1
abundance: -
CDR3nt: TGTGCCAGCAGTCCAGACGCTGGGGTGCTCACTGAAGCTTTCTTT
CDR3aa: CASSPDAGVLTEAFF

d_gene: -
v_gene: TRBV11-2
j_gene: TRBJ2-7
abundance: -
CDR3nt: TGTGCCAGCAGCCGGAAGGCGGACTTCAGCTCCTACGAGCAGTACTTC
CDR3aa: CASSRKADFSSYEQYF

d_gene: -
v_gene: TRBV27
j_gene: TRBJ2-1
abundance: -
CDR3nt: TGTGCCAGCAGCCCATGGGCTGGAGGGAACTCCAATGAGCAGTTCTTC
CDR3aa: CASSPWAGGNSNEQFF

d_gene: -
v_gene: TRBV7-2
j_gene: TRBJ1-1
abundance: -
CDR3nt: TGTGCCAGCAGCCCAGTCGGAGCGGTTAACACTGAAGCTTTCTTT
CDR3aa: CASSPVGAVNTEAFF

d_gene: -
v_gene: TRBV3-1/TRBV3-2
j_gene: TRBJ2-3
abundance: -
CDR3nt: TGTGCCAGCAGCCGCCCGCCAGATACGCAGTATTTT
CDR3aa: CASSRPPDTQYF

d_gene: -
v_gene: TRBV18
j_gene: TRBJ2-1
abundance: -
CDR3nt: TGTGCCAGCTCAACCATCGGGAGTCCCGCTGAGCAGTTCTTC
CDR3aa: CASSTIGSPAEQFF

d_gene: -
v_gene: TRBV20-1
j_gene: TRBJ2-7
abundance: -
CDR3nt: TGCAGTGCTAGTAGCGGACCCCACTACGAGCAGTACTTC
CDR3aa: CSASSGPHYEQYF

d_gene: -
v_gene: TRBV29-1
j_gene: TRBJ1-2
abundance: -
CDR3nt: TGCAGCGTTCTTGCAGGGAGTGGCTACACCTTC
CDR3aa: CSVLAGSGYTF

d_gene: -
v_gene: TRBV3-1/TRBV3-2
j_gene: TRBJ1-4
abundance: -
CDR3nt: TGTGCCAGCAGCCTTTCGGCCCTTTCGGAGGAAAAACTGTTTTTT
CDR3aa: CASSLSALSEEKLFF

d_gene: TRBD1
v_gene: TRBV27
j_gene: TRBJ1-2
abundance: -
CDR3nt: TGTGCCAGCAGTCCCGGGACAGGGTGGGGCTACACCTTC
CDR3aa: CASSPGTGWGYTF

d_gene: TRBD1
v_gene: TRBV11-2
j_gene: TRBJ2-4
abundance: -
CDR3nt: TGTGCCAGCAGCTTGGGGGACAGGGGAGCCAAAAACATTCAGTACTTC
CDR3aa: CASSLGDRGAKNIQYF

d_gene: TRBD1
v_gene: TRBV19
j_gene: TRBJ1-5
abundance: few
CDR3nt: TGTGCCAGTAGTATAGGACAGGGCGGTAATCAGCCCCAGCATTTT
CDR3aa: CASSIGQGGNQPQHF

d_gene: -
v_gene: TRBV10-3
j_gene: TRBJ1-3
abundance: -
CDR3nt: TGTGCCATCAGTGAGGAGTCTGGAAACACCATATATTTT
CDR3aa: CAISEESGNTIYF

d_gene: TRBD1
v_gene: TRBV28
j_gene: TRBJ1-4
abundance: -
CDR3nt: TGTGCCAGCAGTTTGGGGACAGGGATCGTTACTAATGAAAAACTGTTTTTT
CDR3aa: CASSLGTGIVTNEKLFF

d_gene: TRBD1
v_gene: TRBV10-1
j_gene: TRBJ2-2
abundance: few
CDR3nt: TGCGCCAGCAGTCGGCGGTTGACAGGGGGCAAGGAGGACACCGGGGAGCTGTTTTTT
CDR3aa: CASSRRLTGGKEDTGELFF

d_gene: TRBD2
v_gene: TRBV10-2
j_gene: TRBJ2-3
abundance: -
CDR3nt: TGCGCCAGGGCTAGCGGGAGTATGAATACGCAGTATTTT
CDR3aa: CARASGSMNTQYF

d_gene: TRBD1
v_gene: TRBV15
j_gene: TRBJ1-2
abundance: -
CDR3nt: TGTGCCACCAGCAGCGGTCAGGGGGGGTATGGCTACACCTTC
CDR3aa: CATSSGQGGYGYTF

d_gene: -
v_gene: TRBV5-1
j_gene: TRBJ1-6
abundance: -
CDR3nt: TGCGCCAGCAGCTTGGTGCCGAGTTTGGTGGGTTACAATTCACCCCTCCACTTT
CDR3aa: CASSLVPSLVGYNSPLHF

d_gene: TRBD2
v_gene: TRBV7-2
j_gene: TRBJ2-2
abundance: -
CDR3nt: TGTGCCAGCACCTGGACTAGCGGGACGATAACCGGGGAGCTGTTTTTT
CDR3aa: CASTWTSGTITGELFF

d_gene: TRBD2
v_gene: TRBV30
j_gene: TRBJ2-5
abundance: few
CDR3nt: TGTGCCTGGAGTGTGGGAGGAGCGGGAGGGGAGACCCAGTACTTC
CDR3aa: CAWSVGGAGGETQYF

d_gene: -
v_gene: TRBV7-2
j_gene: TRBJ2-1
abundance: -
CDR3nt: TGTGCCAGCAGCCCTATACTAGGGGTTGATGAGCAGTTCTTC
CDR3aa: CASSPILGVDEQFF

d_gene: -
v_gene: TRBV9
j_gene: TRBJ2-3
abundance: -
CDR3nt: TGTGCCAGCAGCGTAGGGGTTCAGGCCGGGGATACGCAGTATTTT
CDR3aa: CASSVGVQAGDTQYF

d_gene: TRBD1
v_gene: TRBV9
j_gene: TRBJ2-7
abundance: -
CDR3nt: TGTGCCAGCAGCGCAGGGGGTCGTAGTTACGAGCAGTACTTC
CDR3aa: CASSAGGRSYEQYF

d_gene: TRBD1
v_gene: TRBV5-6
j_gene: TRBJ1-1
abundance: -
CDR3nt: TGTGCCAGCAGCTACCGGGACAGAGAAATGAACACTGAAGCTTTCTTT
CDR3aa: CASSYRDREMNTEAFF

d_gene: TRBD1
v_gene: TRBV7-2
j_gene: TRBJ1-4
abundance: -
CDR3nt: TGTGCCAGCAGCTTAACAGGGGGCTTTAATGAAAAACTGTTTTTT
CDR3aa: CASSLTGGFNEKLFF

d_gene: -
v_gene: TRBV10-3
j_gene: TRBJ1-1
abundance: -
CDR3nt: TGTGCCATCAGTGAGTCCATAATTAAGGGACATACGAACACTGAAGCTTTCTTT
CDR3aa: CAISESIIKGHTNTEAFF

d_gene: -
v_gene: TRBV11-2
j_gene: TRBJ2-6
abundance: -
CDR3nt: TGTGCCAGCAGCTCCTCTTTAGGGGCCAACGTCCTGACTTTC
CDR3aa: CASSSSLGANVLTF

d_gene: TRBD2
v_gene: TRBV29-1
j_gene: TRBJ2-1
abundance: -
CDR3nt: TGCAGCGTTGATGTCGCGGGACTAGCGAATAGCTCCTACAATGAGCAGTTCTTC
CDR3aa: CSVDVAGLANSSYNEQFF

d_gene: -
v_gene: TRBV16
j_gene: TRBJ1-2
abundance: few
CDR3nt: TGTGCCAGCAGCCACAAGTCCGGGTCGTATGGCTACACCTTC
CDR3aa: CASSHKSGSYGYTF

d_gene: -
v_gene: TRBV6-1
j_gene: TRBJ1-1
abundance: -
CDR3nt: TGTGCCAGCAGTGAAGCGGAGGGGATGAACACTGAAGCTTTCTTT
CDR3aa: CASSEAEGMNTEAFF

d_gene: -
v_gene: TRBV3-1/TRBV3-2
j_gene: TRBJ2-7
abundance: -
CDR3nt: TGTGCCAGCAGCCATCACCGGGCCCGGGGTTCCTACGAGCAGTACTTC
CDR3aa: CASSHHRARGSYEQYF